Given below is one TCR beta chain in context. This entry belongs to a study of HIV-infected patients and healthy controls. Reverse transcription used 450 to 650 ng RNA and constant-region primers for alpha and beta. Using multiplexing indices, alpha and beta chain libraries were generated apart by chain-specific third strand synthesis. A roughly 25-cycle PCR with P5s and P7 primers followed a short adapter-adding first PCR. TCRdb recomputed calls from the 5' RACE reads with MiXCR, one row per CDR3 protein. This sample has 18,000 or so distinct CDR3 sequences; 9% to 15% occur once, and the top ten carry around 10%. Deletions cut 1 base from V and 0 bases from J, with 4 bases between. This CDR3 has 14 residues. Whole blood was used without fractionation, so all unsorted peripheral T cells were included.

This receptor was obtained from an adult in good health. Sequenced sample: blood. V and J are TRBV12-3 or TRBV12-4 and TRBJ1-5, with unresolved D. The CDR3, as DNA: TGTGCCAGCAGTTTAGGAGCTAGCAATCAGCCCCAGCATTTT. This sequence encodes CASSLGASNQPQHF.